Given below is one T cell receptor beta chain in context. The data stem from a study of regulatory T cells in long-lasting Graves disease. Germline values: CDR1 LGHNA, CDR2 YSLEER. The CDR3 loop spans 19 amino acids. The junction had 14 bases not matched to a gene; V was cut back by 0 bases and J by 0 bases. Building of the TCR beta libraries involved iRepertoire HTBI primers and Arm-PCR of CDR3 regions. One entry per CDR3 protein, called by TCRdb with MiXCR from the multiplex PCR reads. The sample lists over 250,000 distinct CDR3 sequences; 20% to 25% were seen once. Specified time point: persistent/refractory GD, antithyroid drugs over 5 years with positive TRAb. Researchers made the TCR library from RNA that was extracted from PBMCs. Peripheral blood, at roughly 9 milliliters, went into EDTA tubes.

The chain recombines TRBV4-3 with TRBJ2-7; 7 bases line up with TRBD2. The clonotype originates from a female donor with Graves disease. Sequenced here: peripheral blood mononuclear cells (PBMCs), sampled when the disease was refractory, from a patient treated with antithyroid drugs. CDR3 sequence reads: CASSQEPRRGGEPSYEQYF. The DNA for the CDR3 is TGCGCCAGCAGCCAAGAGCCCCGACGGGGAGGGGAACCCTCCTACGAGCAGTACTTC.